One and the same sample provided the 21 T cell receptor beta chains below, sequenced in a study of blood T cell repertoires in COVID-19. Assay used: immunoSEQ multiplex PCR; TCRdb lists only in-frame clones, some missing. The table lists approximately 440,000 clones, 88% of them singletons. Sequencing was carried out using peripheral blood. The receptors shown here come from a woman in her forties or fifties with COVID-19, enrolled during active disease.

The genes are TRBV2 and TRBJ2-1; 12 bases map to TRBD2. This CDR3 has 16 amino acids. V was pared by 6 bases and J by 6 bases, with 9 bases of the junction left unmatched. Germline V lookup: CDR1 SNHLY, CDR2 FYNNEI. CDR3 residues: CASSHTSGGMVNEQFF. The CDR3 DNA is TGTGCCAGCAGCCACACTAGCGGGGGGATGGTCAATGAGCAGTTCTTC. Based on the CDR3 plus reference TRBV2 and TRBJ2-1, the full variable domain is EPEVTQTPSHQVTQMGQEVILRCVPISNHLYFYWYRQILGQKVEFLVSFYNNEISEKSEIFDDQFSVERPDGSNFTLKIRSTKLEDSAMYFCASSHTSGGMVNEQFFGPGTRLTVL.

V is TRBV5-1 and J is TRBJ2-7; tentative D call: TRBD2 (6 bases). Germline lookup yields CDR1 SGHRS and CDR2 YFSETQ. With 4 bases removed from V and 0 bases from J, the gap between germline ends came to 11 bases. The CDR3 is 14 amino acids. This chain's CDR3 is CASSPVGSSYEQYF. As DNA, the CDR3 is TGCGCCAGCAGCCCAGTCGGGAGCTCCTACGAGCAGTACTTC.

The chain uses TRBV4-2 and TRBJ2-3, with TRBD2 identical over 11 bases. The ends lost 4 bases at V and 2 bases at J; junction bases unmatched: 2. This CDR3 contains 15 residues. Germline V gives CDR1 LGHNA, CDR2 YNFKEQ. The CDR3 sequence: CASSPGLAVTDTQYF. The CDR3, as DNA: TGTGCCAGCAGCCCGGGACTAGCGGTCACAGATACGCAGTATTTT.

The V gene is TRBV5-1, the J gene TRBJ2-3; D is perhaps TRBD2 (5 bases). The length of the CDR3 is 14 residues. Germline V CDR1 and CDR2: SGHRS, YFSETQ. V was shortened by 7 bases and J by 2 bases, with 14 bases between the two germline ends. The CDR3, as DNA: TGCGCCAGCGCCTCTAGCACCCACACAGATACGCAGTATTTT. Amino acids: CASASSTHTDTQYF.

This chain uses TRBV4-1 with TRBJ1-1, with TRBD1 as a possible D gene (6 bases). V was pared by 5 bases and J by 1 base, with 11 bases between. This CDR3 comprises 14 residues. CDR1 MGHRA and CDR2 YSYEKL come from the germline V gene. This CDR3 is CASSYREGNTEAFF. In nucleotides, the CDR3 is TGCGCCAGCAGCTACAGGGAAGGGAACACTGAAGCTTTCTTT.

The V gene is TRBV19, the J gene TRBJ2-3; D gene ambiguous. Trimming removed 5 bases at V and 1 base at J, with 16 bases between. The CDR3 runs to 16 residues. CDR1 and CDR2 (germline): LNHDA, SQIVND (reference sequence). The CDR3 DNA is TGTGCCAGTAGTCCCCCCTCCGGGTGGGGCACAGATACGCAGTATTTT. Its protein is CASSPPSGWGTDTQYF.

The J gene is TRBJ2-7, the V gene TRBV5-1, with 10 nucleotides matching TRBD2. The CDR3 is made up of 17 amino acids. V trimming: 4 bases; J trimming: 1 base; junction bases outside the gene matches: 11. CDR1 SGHRS and CDR2 YFSETQ come from the germline V gene. The DNA of the CDR3 is TGCGCCAGCAGCGTGGAGGCTAGCGGGGGAGTTTCCTACGAGCAGTACTTC. Its translation is CASSVEASGGVSYEQYF.

This sequence joins TRBV2 and TRBJ1-2, with 8 bases aligning to TRBD1. This CDR3 spans 14 amino acids. Germline V gene lookup returns CDR1 SNHLY and CDR2 FYNNEI. V shed 8 bases, J shed 0 bases, and the junction held 5 bases outside the gene matches. CDR3 sequence reads: CASLDRGPNYGYTF. The CDR3, as DNA: TGTGCCAGCCTTGACAGGGGACCTAACTATGGCTACACCTTC.

This chain uses TRBV2 with TRBJ1-4; 9 bases fit TRBD1. With V trimmed by 6 bases and J by 8 bases, 4 bases remained unmatched. CDR3 size: 13 residues. In germline, CDR1 is SNHLY, CDR2 FYNNEI. CDR3 DNA: TGTGCCAGCAGGGGACAGGGATGGGAAAAACTGTTTTTT. This translates into CASRGQGWEKLFF.

The J gene is TRBJ2-7, the V gene TRBV27; 10 bases agree with TRBD1. V shed 5 bases, J shed 4 bases, and the junction held 5 bases outside the gene matches. Germline V gene lookup returns CDR1 MNHEY and CDR2 SMNVEV (reference sequence). The length of the CDR3 is 14 residues. Here the CDR3 DNA reads TGTGCCAGCAGTACGACAGGGGGCAGGTACGAGCAGTACTTC. Translating gives CASSTTGGRYEQYF.

The chain carries TRBV9 and TRBJ1-2; TRBD1 is a possible D gene (5 bases). Trimming shortened V by 3 bases and J by 6 bases, and 12 bases separated the two germline ends. The CDR3 covers 13 residues. CDR1 is SGDLS, CDR2 YYNGEE, per germline. CDR3 DNA: TGTGCCAGCAGCGGACAGCGTAGAGATGGCTACACCTTC. Translating it yields CASSGQRRDGYTF.

This clone has a single count. This rearrangement joins TRBV2 to TRBJ1-3; D is uncertain. The V end was cut by 6 bases, the J end by 0 bases, with 9 bases between. The CDR3 runs to 14 residues. Germline lookup yields CDR1 SNHLY and CDR2 FYNNEI. In nucleotides, the CDR3 is TGTGCCAGCAGGCCCCAGGTCTCTGGAAACACCATATATTTT. The encoded protein is CASRPQVSGNTIYF.

This chain connects TRBV6-5 to TRBJ2-7; 7 nucleotides line up with TRBD1. The V segment lost 6 bases and the J segment 4 bases; nucleotides outside the gene matches: 6. The CDR3 is made up of 13 amino acids. Germline CDR1 reads MNHEY; CDR2 reads SVGAGI. In DNA form, the CDR3 reads TGTGCCAGCAGGCCAGGACAGGTGTACGAGCAGTACTTC. Encoded protein: CASRPGQVYEQYF.

The V gene is TRBV11-1, the J gene TRBJ2-1, with no clear D. CDR3 length: 15 residues. V lost 2 bases, J lost 0 bases, and 8 bases lay in between. Germline V gene sequence: CDR1 SGHAT, CDR2 FQDESV (reference sequence). The CDR3 spells CASSLRGASYNEQFF. CDR3 coding DNA: TGTGCCAGCAGCTTACGTGGAGCCTCCTACAATGAGCAGTTCTTC.

The chain carries TRBV30 and TRBJ2-3; a weak D match, TRBD1 (6 bases). CDR1 GTSNPN and CDR2 SVGIG come from the germline V gene (reference sequence). The CDR3 has 14 amino acids. V was trimmed by 2 bases and J by 2 bases, leaving 11 bases between them. The CDR3 sequence: CAWSFRTVTDTQYF. The CDR3 nucleotides read TGTGCCTGGAGTTTCCGGACAGTCACAGATACGCAGTATTTT.

In nucleotides, the CDR3 is TGTGCCAGCTCACCGTCGGGAGGGACGGGCTATGGCTACACCTTC. This encodes CASSPSGGTGYGYTF. The V call is TRBV18, the J call TRBJ1-2, with D perhaps matching TRBD1 (5 bases). Trimming removed 3 bases from V and 4 bases from J, with 15 bases in between. The V gene's germline CDR1 is KGHSH and CDR2 LQKENI. The CDR3 spans 15 residues.

This clone was picked up one time. The chain recombines TRBV7-8 with TRBJ2-3; 10 bases line up with TRBD2. The CDR3 spans 14 residues. Trimming took 4 bases from V and 3 from J; bases not matched to a gene: 1. CDR1 is SGHVS and CDR2 is FQNEAQ in the germline V gene. The CDR3 reads CASSYSGGTDTQYF. CDR3 DNA sequence: TGTGCCAGCAGCTATAGCGGGGGGACAGATACGCAGTATTTT.

The rearrangement links TRBV7-5 to TRBJ1-2; the listed D gene, TRBD1, was not tested against the DNA. TRBV7-5 is given as a pseudogene. The CDR3 loop spans 13 amino acids. The CDR3 loop reads CASSKQGRKSYTF. In DNA, the CDR3 is TGTGCCAGCAGCAAACAGGGGAGGAAAAGCTACACCTTC.

This chain links TRBV5-1 with TRBJ2-1, with 11 positions matching TRBD2. The junction had 6 bases not matched to a gene; V was cut back by 0 bases and J by 10 bases. There are 15 residues in the CDR3. Germline loops: CDR1 SGHRS, CDR2 YFSETQ. CDR3 bases: TGCGCCAGCAGCTTGGTTAGCGGGGGGGCCGGGGAGCAGTTCTTC. Encoded protein: CASSLVSGGAGEQFF.

V gene TRBV25-1 combines with J gene TRBJ1-1; 8 bases line up with TRBD1. This CDR3 spans 13 amino acids. Germline assignment: CDR1 MGHDK and CDR2 SYGVNS. Trimming cost V 7 bases and J 4 bases; bases outside gene matches: 5. The CDR3 region is CASTRTGGTEAFF. In nucleotides, the CDR3 is TGTGCCAGCACCCGAACAGGGGGCACTGAAGCTTTCTTT.

The gene calls are TRBV19 and TRBJ2-7; 8 positions match TRBD1. V dropped 4 bases and J dropped 1; count of bases not matched to a gene: 9. Germline assignment: CDR1 LNHDA and CDR2 SQIVND (reference sequence). The CDR3 is 16 amino acids. The CDR3 nucleotides are TGTGCCAGTAGTACCTCGGGACAGGCTCGTTCCTACGAGCAGTACTTC. Amino acid sequence: CASSTSGQARSYEQYF.